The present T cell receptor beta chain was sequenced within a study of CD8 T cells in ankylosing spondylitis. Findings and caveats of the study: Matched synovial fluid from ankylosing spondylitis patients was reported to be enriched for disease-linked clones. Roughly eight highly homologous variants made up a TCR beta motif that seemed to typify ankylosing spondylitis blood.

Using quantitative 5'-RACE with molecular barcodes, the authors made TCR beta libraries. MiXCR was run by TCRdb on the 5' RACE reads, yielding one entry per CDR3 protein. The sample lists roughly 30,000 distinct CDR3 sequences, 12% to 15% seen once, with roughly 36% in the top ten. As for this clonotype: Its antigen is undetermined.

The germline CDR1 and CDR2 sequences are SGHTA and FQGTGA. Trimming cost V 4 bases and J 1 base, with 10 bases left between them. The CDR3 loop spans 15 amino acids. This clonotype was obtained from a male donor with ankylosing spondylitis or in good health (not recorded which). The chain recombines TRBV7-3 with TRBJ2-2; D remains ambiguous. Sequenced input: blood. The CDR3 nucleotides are TGTGCCAGCAGCTCCTCTCCCGAGAACACCGGGGAGCTGTTTTTT. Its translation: CASSSSPENTGELFF. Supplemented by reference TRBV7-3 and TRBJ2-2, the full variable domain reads GAGVSQTPSNKVTEKGKYVELRCDPISGHTALYWYRQSLGQGPEFLIYFQGTGAADDSGLPNDRFFAVRPEGSVSTLKIQRTERGDSAVYLCASSSSPENTGELFFGEGSRLTVL.